These T cell receptor beta chains were read from a single sample in a study of control samples from healthy donors and cancer patients. Sequencing was performed with immunoSEQ multiplex PCR; in TCRdb, only in-frame clones are kept and a portion is missing. The table has tens of thousands of clones, around four fifths seen once. Sequenced input: blood. These receptors originate from a man between 45 and 60 years old in good health. Each CDR3 is given with its conserved first and last residue. Each record gives: clone size, D gene, CDR3 length, V gene, J gene, CDR3 protein, CDR3 DNA. The D gene is left open where the match is weak. Some rows have no size entry. The others give once, few or many, or a class for an expanded clone.

size: once
D: NA
length: 15
V: TRBV5-1
J: TRBJ2-1
CDR3: CASSLESGTYNEQFF
DNA: TGCGCCAGCAGCTTGGAGTCGGGTACCTACAATGAGCAGTTCTTC

size: NA
D: NA
length: 13
V: TRBV14
J: TRBJ1-4
CDR3: CASSQGRLEGLFF
DNA: TGTGCCAGCAGCCAAGGGCGGTTAGAGGGACTGTTTTTT

size: NA
D: TRBD1
length: 15
V: TRBV28
J: TRBJ2-7
CDR3: CASSLSGQGDYEQYF
DNA: TGTGCCAGCAGTTTATCCGGACAGGGGGACTACGAGCAGTACTTC

size: NA
D: TRBD1
length: 15
V: TRBV5-4
J: TRBJ2-1
CDR3: CASSFRQGSYNEQFF
DNA: TGTGCCAGCAGCTTCCGACAGGGGTCCTACAATGAGCAGTTCTTC

size: NA
D: NA
length: 15
V: TRBV19
J: TRBJ2-5
CDR3: CASSIFLGAAQAQYF
DNA: TGTGCCAGTAGTATTTTCCTGGGGGCAGCCCAGGCCCAGTACTTC

size: NA
D: TRBD2
length: 16
V: TRBV4-3
J: TRBJ2-7
CDR3: CASSQGLAGGTYEQYF
DNA: TGCGCCAGCAGCCAAGGACTAGCGGGAGGGACCTACGAGCAGTACTTC

size: NA
D: TRBD2
length: 12
V: TRBV5-6
J: TRBJ2-7
CDR3: CASSLDSGTAYF
DNA: TGTGCCAGCAGCTTGGATAGCGGGACCGCGTACTTC

size: NA
D: NA
length: 11
V: TRBV20-1
J: TRBJ2-1
CDR3: CSAEALNEQFF
DNA: TGCAGTGCCGAAGCCCTTAATGAGCAGTTCTTC

size: NA
D: NA
length: 14
V: TRBV5-1
J: TRBJ2-6
CDR3: CASSLLSGANVLTF
DNA: TGCGCCAGCAGCTTGCTTTCTGGGGCCAACGTCCTGACTTTC

size: NA
D: TRBD1
length: 14
V: TRBV19
J: TRBJ1-4
CDR3: CASSFGTGYEKLFF
DNA: TGTGCCAGTTCGTTCGGGACAGGGTATGAAAAACTGTTTTTT

size: NA
D: NA
length: 17
V: TRBV21-1
J: TRBJ2-5
CDR3: CASSKVLGDRAAETQYF
DNA: TGTGCCAGCAGCAAAGTTTTAGGGGACAGGGCGGCGGAGACCCAGTACTTC

size: NA
D: NA
length: 13
V: TRBV4-3
J: TRBJ2-1
CDR3: CASSQEGGFEQFF
DNA: TGCGCCAGCAGCCAAGAAGGAGGTTTTGAGCAGTTCTTC

size: NA
D: NA
length: 12
V: TRBV6-2/TRBV6-3
J: TRBJ1-5
CDR3: CASSYTGVIQHF
DNA: TGTGCCAGCAGTTATACAGGCGTCATCCAGCATTTT

size: NA
D: TRBD2
length: 15
V: TRBV29-1
J: TRBJ2-5
CDR3: CSAHLRREPQETQYF
DNA: TGCAGCGCCCACTTGAGGCGGGAGCCCCAAGAGACCCAGTACTTC

size: NA
D: TRBD1
length: 13
V: TRBV5-1
J: TRBJ2-5
CDR3: CASSPQGQETQYF
DNA: TGCGCCAGCAGCCCACAGGGGCAAGAGACCCAGTACTTC

size: once
D: NA
length: 13
V: TRBV6-5
J: TRBJ1-2
CDR3: CASLGAQDYGYTF
DNA: TGTGCCAGCTTGGGGGCGCAGGACTATGGCTACACCTTC

size: NA
D: TRBD1
length: 15
V: TRBV5-4
J: TRBJ2-1
CDR3: CASSLGQGTYNEQFF
DNA: TGTGCCAGCAGCTTAGGACAGGGCACCTACAATGAGCAGTTCTTC

size: NA
D: TRBD2
length: 16
V: TRBV4-2
J: TRBJ2-3
CDR3: CASSQELAGVRDTQYF
DNA: TGTGCCAGCAGCCAAGAGTTAGCGGGAGTGAGAGATACGCAGTATTTT

size: once
D: NA
length: 11
V: TRBV6-5
J: TRBJ2-3
CDR3: CASRRTDTQYF
DNA: TGTGCCAGCAGACGCACAGATACGCAGTATTTT

size: NA
D: NA
length: 16
V: TRBV29-1
J: TRBJ2-7
CDR3: CSVERYSDLSSYEQYF
DNA: TGCAGCGTTGAACGGTACAGCGACCTGAGCTCCTACGAGCAGTACTTC

size: NA
D: NA
length: 13
V: TRBV29-1
J: TRBJ1-2
CDR3: CSVAVGQDYGYTF
DNA: TGCAGCGTTGCGGTGGGGCAGGACTATGGCTACACCTTC

size: NA
D: NA
length: 19
V: TRBV24-1
J: TRBJ1-5
CDR3: CATSDQRQHLPISNQPQHF
DNA: TGTGCCACCAGTGACCAGAGACAACACCTCCCTATCAGCAATCAGCCCCAGCATTTT

size: NA
D: TRBD2
length: 15
V: TRBV5-1
J: TRBJ2-1
CDR3: CASSFSSGSIDEQFF
DNA: TGCGCCAGCAGCTTCTCTAGCGGGAGTATAGATGAGCAGTTCTTC

size: NA
D: NA
length: 19
V: TRBV5-6
J: TRBJ1-1
CDR3: CASSLETNFQTGRNTEAFF
DNA: TGTGCCAGCAGCTTGGAGACCAACTTCCAGACAGGAAGGAACACTGAAGCTTTCTTT

size: NA
D: TRBD2
length: 14
V: TRBV11-2
J: TRBJ2-1
CDR3: CASSSSLAGVEQFF
DNA: TGTGCCAGCAGCTCCTCTCTAGCGGGAGTTGAGCAGTTCTTC

size: NA
D: TRBD1
length: 14
V: TRBV6-6
J: TRBJ2-7
CDR3: CASSPRDRPYEQYF
DNA: TGTGCCAGCAGTCCCCGGGACAGGCCTTACGAGCAGTACTTC

size: NA
D: NA
length: 16
V: TRBV11-2
J: TRBJ1-2
CDR3: CASSSVGQTLNYGYTF
DNA: TGTGCCAGCAGCTCCGTAGGACAGACCCTAAACTATGGCTACACCTTC

size: NA
D: NA
length: 13
V: TRBV7-9
J: TRBJ2-5
CDR3: CASSLGGQQTQYF
DNA: TGTGCCAGCAGCCTGGGGGGGCAGCAGACCCAGTACTTC